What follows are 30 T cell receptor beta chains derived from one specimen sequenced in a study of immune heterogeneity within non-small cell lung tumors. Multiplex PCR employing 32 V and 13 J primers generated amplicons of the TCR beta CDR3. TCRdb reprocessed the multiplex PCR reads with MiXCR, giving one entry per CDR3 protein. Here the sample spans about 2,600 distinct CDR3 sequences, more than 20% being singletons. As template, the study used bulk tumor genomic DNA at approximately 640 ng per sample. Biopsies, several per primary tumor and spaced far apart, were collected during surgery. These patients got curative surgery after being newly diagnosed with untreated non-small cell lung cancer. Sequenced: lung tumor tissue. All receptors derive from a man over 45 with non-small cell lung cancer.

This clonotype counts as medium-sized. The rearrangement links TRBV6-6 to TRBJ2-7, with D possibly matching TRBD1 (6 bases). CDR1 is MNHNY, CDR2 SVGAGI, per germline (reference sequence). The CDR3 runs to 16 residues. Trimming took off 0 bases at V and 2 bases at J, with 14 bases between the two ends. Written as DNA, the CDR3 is TGTGCCAGCAGTTACTCGCCGGGACATACTACCTACGAGCAGTACTTC. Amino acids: CASSYSPGHTTYEQYF.

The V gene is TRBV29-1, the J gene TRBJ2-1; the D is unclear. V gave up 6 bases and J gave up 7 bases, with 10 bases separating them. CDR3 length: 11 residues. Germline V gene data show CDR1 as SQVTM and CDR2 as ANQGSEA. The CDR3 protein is CSVDLGNEQFF. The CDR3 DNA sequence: TGCAGCGTAGATCTAGGAAATGAGCAGTTCTTC.

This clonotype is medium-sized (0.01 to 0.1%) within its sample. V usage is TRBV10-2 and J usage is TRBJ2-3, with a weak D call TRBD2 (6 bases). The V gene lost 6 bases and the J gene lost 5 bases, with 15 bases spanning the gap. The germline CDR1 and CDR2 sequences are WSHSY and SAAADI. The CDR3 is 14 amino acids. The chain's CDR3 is CASRSGQGRDTQYF. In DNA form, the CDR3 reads TGCGCCAGCAGGAGCGGGCAGGGCAGAGATACGCAGTATTTT.

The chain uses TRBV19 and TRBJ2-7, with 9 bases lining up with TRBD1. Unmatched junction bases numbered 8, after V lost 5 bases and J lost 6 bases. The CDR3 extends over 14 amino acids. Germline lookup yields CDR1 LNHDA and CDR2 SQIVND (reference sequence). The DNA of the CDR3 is TGTGCCAGTAGTCCCGCGACAGGGGGATTCGAGCAGTACTTC. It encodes CASSPATGGFEQYF.

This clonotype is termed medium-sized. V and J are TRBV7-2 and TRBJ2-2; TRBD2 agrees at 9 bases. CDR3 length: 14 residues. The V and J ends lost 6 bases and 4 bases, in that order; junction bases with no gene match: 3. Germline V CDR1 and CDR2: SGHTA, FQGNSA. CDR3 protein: CASRLAGTTGELFF. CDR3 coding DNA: TGTGCCAGCAGGCTAGCGGGAACCACCGGGGAGCTGTTTTTT.

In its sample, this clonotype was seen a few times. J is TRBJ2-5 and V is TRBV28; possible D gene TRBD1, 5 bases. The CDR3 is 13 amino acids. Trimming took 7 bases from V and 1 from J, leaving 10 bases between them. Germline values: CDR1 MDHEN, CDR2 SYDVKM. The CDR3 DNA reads TGTGCCAGCAAAAGGGGCGGCCAAGAGACCCAGTACTTC. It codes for CASKRGGQETQYF.

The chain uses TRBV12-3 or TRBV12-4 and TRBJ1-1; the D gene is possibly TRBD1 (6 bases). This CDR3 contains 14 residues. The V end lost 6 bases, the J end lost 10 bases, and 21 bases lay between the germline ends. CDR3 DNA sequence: TGTGCCAGCAGCCCCAGGGGTCCGGCGCGTGGAGCTTTCTTT. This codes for CASSPRGPARGAFF.

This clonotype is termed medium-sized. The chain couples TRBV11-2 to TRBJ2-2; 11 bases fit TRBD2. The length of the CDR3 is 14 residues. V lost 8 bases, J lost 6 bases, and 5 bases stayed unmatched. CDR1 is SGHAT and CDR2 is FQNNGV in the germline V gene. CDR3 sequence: CASGWTSGSGELFF. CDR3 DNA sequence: TGTGCCAGCGGATGGACTAGCGGGTCCGGGGAGCTGTTTTTT. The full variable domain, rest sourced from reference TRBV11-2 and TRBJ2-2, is EAGVAQSPRYKIIEKRQSVAFWCNPISGHATLYWYQQILGQGPKLLIQFQNNGVVDDSQLPKDRFSAERLKGVDSTLKIQPAKLEDSAVYLCASGWTSGSGELFFGEGSRLTVL.

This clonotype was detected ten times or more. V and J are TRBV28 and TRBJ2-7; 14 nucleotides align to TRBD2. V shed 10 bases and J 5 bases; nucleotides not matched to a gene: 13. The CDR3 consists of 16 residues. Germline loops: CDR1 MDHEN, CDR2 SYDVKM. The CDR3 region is CATTGTSGSNINEQYF. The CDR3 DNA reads TGTGCCACCACCGGGACTAGCGGGAGTAATATCAACGAGCAGTACTTC.

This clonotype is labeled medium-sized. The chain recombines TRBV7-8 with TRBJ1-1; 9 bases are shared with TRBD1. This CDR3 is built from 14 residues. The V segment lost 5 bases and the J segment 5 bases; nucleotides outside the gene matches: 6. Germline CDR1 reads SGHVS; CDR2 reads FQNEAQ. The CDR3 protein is CASSKTGGVTEAFF. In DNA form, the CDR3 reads TGTGCCAGCAGCAAAACAGGGGGCGTGACTGAAGCTTTCTTT. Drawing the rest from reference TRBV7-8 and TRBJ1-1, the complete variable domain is GAGVSQSPRYKVAKRGQDVALRCDPISGHVSLFWYQQALGQGPEFLTYFQNEAQLDKSGLPSDRFFAERPEGSVSTLKIQRTQQEDSAVYLCASSKTGGVTEAFFGQGTRLTVV.

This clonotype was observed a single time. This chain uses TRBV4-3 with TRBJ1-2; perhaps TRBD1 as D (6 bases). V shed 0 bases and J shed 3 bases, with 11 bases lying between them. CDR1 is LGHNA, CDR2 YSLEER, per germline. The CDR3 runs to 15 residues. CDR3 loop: CASSQDLTGHYGYTF. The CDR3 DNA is TGCGCCAGCAGCCAAGATCTCACAGGGCACTATGGCTACACCTTC.

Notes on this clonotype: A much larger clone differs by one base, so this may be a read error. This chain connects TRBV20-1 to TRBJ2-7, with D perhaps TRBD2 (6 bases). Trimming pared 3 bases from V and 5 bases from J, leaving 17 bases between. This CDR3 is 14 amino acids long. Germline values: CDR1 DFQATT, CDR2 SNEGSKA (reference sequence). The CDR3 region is CSARAFWRVNEQYF. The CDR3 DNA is TGCAGTGCTAGGGCTTTTTGGAGGGTCAACGAGCAGTACTTC.

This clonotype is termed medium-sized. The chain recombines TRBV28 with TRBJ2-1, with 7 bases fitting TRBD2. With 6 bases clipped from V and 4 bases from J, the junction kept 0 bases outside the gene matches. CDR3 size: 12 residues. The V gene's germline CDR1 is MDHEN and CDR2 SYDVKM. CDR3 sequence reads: CASRGGYNEQFF. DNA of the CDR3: TGTGCCAGCAGGGGGGGGTACAATGAGCAGTTCTTC.

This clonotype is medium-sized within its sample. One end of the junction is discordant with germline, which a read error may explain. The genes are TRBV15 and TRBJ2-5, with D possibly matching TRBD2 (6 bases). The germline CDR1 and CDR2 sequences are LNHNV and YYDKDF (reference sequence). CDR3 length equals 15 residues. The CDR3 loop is CATSRDLEGGGPRDF. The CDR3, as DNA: TGTGCCACCAGCAGAGATCTGGAGGGAGGTGGCCCACGGGACTTC.

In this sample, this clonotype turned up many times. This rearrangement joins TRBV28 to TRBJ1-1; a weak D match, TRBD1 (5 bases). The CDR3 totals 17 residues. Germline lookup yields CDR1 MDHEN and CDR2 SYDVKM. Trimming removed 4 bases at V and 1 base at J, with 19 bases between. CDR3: CASSSPSAGGSNTEAFF. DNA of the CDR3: TGTGCCAGCAGTTCTCCTTCCGCGGGGGGTTCGAACACTGAAGCTTTCTTT. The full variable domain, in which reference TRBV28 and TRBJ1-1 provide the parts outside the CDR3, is DVKVTQSSRYLVKRTGEKVFLECVQDMDHENMFWYRQDPGLGLRLIYFSYDVKMKEKGDIPEGYSVSREKKERFSLILESASTNQTSMYLCASSSPSAGGSNTEAFFGQGTRLTVV.

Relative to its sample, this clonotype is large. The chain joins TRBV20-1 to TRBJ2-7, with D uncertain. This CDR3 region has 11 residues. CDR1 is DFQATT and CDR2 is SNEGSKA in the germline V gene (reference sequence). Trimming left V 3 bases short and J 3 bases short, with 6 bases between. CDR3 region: CSARQLYEQYF. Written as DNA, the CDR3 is TGCAGTGCTAGGCAGCTCTACGAGCAGTACTTC.

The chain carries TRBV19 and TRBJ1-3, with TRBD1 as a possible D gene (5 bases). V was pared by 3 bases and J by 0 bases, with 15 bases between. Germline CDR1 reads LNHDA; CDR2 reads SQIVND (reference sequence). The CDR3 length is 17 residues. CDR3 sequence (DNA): TGTGCCAGTAGTATTTGGGGCACCTTACCCTCTGGAAACACCATATATTTT. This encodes CASSIWGTLPSGNTIYF.

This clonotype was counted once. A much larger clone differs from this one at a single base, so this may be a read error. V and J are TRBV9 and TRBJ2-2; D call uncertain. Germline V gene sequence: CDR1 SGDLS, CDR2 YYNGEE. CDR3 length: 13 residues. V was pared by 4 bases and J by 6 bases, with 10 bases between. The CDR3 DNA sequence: TGTGCCAGCAGCTTCACCACTTCCGGGGAGCTGTTTTTT. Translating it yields CASSFTTSGELFF. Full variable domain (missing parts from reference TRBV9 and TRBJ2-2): DSGVTQTPKHLITATGQRVTLRCSPRSGDLSVYWYQQSLDQGLQFLIQYYNGEERAKGNILERFSAQQFPDLHSELNLSSLELGDSALYFCASSFTTSGELFFGEGSRLTVL.

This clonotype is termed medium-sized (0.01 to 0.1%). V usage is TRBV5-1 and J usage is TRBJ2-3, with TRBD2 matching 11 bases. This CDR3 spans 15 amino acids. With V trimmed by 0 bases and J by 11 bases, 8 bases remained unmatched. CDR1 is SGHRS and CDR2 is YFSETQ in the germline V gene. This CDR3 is CASSLGLAGGGLQYF. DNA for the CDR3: TGCGCCAGCAGCTTGGGCCTAGCGGGAGGCGGGCTGCAGTATTTT.

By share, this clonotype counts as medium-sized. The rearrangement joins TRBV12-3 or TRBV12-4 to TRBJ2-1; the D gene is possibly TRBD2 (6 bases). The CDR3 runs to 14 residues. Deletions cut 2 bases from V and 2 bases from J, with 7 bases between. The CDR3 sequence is CASSLPSAYNEQFF. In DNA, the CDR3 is TGTGCCAGCAGTTTACCTAGCGCCTACAATGAGCAGTTCTTC.

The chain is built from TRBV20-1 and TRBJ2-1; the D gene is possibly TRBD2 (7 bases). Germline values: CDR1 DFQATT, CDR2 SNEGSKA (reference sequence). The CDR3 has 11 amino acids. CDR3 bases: TGCAGGGGGGGGCCGGGGTATGAGCAGTTCTTC. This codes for CRGGPGYEQFF.

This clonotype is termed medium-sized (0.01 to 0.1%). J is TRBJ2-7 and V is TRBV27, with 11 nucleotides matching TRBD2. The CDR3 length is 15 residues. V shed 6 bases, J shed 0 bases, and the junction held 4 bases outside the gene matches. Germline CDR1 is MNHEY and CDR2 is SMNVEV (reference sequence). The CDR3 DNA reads TGTGCCAGCAGAGATCTAGCGGGAGGCTCCTACGAGCAGTACTTC. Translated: CASRDLAGGSYEQYF.

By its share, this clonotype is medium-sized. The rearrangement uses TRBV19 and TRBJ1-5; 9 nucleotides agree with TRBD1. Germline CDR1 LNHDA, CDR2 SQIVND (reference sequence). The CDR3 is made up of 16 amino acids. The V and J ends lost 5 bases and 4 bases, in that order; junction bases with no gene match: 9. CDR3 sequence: CASSPHGTGKNQPQHF. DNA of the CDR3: TGTGCCAGTAGTCCTCATGGGACAGGGAAGAATCAGCCCCAGCATTTT. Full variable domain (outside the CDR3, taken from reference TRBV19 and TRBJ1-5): DGGITQSPKYLFRKEGQNVTLSCEQNLNHDAMYWYRQDPGQGLRLIYYSQIVNDFQKGDIAEGYSVSREKKESFPLTVTSAQKNPTAFYLCASSPHGTGKNQPQHFGDGTRLSIL.

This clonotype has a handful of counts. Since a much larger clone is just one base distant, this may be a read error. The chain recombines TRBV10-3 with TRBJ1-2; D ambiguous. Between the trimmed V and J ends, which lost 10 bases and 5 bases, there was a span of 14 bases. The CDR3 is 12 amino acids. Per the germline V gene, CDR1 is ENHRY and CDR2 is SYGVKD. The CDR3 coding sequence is TGTGCCAGCGGGGAGGCCGGTTATGGCTACACCTTC. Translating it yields CASGEAGYGYTF.

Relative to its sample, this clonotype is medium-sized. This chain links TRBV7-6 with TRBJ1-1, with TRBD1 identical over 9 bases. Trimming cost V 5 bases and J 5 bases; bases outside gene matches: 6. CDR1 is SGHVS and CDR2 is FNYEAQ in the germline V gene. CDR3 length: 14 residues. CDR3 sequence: CASSAGQGGTEAFF. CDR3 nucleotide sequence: TGTGCCAGCAGCGCGGGACAGGGTGGGACTGAAGCTTTCTTT.

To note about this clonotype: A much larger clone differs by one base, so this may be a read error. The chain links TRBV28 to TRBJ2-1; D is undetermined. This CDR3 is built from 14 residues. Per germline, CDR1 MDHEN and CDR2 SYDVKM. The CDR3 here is CASTLTSDHTGQFF. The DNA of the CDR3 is TGTGCCAGCACTTTAACCTCGGACCACACCGGGCAGTTCTTC. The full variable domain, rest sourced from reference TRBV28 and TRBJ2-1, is DVKVTQSSRYLVKRTGEKVFLECVQDMDHENMFWYRQDPGLGLRLIYFSYDVKMKEKGDIPEGYSVSREKKERFSLILESASTNQTSMYLCASTLTSDHTGQFFGPGTRLTVL.

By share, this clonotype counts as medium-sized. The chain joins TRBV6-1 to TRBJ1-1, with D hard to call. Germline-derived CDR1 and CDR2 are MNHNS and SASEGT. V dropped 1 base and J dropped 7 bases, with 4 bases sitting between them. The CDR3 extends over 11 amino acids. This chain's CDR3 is CASSEGVEAFF. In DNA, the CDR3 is TGTGCCAGCAGTGAAGGTGTTGAAGCTTTCTTT.

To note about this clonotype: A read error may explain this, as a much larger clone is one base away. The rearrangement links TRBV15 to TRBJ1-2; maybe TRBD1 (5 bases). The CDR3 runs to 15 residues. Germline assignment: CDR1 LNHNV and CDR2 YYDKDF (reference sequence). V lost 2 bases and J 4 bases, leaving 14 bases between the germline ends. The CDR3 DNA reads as TGTGCCACCAGCAGATATAGAAAGGGGACCTATGGCTACACCTTC. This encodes CATSRYRKGTYGYTF.

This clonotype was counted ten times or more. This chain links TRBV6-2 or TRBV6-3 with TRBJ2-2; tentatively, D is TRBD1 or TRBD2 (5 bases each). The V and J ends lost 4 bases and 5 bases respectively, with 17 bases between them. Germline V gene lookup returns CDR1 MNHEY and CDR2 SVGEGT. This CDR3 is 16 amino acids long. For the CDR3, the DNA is TGTGCCAGCAGTTTTCAGTGGCAAGGGGAGACCGGGGAGCTGTTTTTT. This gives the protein CASSFQWQGETGELFF.

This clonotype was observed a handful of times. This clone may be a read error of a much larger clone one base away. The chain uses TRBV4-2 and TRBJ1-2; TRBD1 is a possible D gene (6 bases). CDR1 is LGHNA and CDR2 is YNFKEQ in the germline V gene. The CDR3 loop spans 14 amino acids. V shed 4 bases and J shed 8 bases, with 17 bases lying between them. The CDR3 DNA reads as TGTGCCAGCAGCCCACCTACAGGGATGGTCGGCTACACCTTC. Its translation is CASSPPTGMVGYTF.